This T cell receptor beta chain was sequenced during a study of spatial heterogeneity in lung cancer. J was trimmed by 1 base and V by 4 bases; bases with no gene match: 3. The CDR3 runs to 13 residues. Germline V lookup: CDR1 SQVTM, CDR2 ANQGSEA. Ten or more counts support this clonotype. One entry per CDR3 protein results from TCRdb running MiXCR on the 5' RACE reads. The table includes some 83,000 distinct CDR3 sequences, 8% detected once. The time point was: sample taken at primary tumor resection. The rearrangement uses TRBV29-1 and TRBJ1-1; TRBD1 aligns across 7 bases. The clonotype comes from a male donor with early-stage non-small cell lung cancer. This specimen was PBMCs, taken at surgery. The CDR3 DNA follows: TGCAGCGTTGTGGGACAGTCGAACACTGAAGCTTTCTTT. It is translated as CSVVGQSNTEAFF.